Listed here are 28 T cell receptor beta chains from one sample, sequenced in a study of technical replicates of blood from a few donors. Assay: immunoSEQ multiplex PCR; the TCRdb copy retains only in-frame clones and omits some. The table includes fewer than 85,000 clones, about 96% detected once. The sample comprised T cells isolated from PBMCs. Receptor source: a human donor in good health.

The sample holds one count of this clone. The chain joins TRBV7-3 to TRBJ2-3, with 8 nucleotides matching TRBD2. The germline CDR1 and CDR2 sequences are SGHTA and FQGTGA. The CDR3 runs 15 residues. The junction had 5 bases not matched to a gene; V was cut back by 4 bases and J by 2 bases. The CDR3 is CASSWGLGDTDTQYF. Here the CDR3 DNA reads TGTGCCAGCAGCTGGGGACTAGGAGACACAGATACGCAGTATTTT.

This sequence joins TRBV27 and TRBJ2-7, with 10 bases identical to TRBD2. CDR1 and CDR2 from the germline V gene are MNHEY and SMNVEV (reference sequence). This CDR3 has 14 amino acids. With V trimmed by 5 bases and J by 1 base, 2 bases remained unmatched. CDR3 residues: CASSRTSGSYEQYF. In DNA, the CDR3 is TGTGCCAGCAGTAGGACTAGCGGTTCCTACGAGCAGTACTTC.

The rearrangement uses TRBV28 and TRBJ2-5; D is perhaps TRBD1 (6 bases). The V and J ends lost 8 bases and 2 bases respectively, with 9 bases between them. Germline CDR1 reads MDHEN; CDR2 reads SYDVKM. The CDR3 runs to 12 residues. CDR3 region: CASLDRQETQYF. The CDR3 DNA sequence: TGTGCCAGCCTTGACAGGCAAGAGACCCAGTACTTC.

This chain's CDR3 is CASLGDSRGTQYF. The DNA for the CDR3 is TGTGCCAGCCTCGGGGACTCGCGAGGGACCCAGTACTTC. This chain uses TRBV5-6 with TRBJ2-5, with D perhaps matching TRBD2 (6 bases). Per the germline V gene, CDR1 is SGHDT and CDR2 is YYEEEE. The CDR3 consists of 13 residues. With 7 bases removed from V and 7 bases from J, the gap between germline ends came to 17 bases.

CDR3: CASSGGLYNEQFF. The DNA of the CDR3 is TGTGCCAGTTCAGGGGGACTCTACAATGAGCAGTTCTTC. The gene calls are TRBV9 and TRBJ2-1; maybe TRBD1 (7 bases). V lost 8 bases and J lost 3, with 12 bases in between. Per germline, CDR1 SGDLS and CDR2 YYNGEE. The CDR3 covers 13 residues. The full variable domain, in which reference TRBV9 and TRBJ2-1 provide the parts outside the CDR3, is DSGVTQTPKHLITATGQRVTLRCSPRSGDLSVYWYQQSLDQGLQFLIQYYNGEERAKGNILERFSAQQFPDLHSELNLSSLELGDSALYFCASSGGLYNEQFFGPGTRLTVL.

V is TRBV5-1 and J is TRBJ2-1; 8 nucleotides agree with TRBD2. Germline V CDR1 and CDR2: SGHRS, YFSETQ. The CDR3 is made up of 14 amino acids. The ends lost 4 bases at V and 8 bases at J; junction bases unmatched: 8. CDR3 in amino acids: CASSTGTSKHEQFF. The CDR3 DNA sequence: TGCGCCAGCAGCACGGGGACTAGTAAACATGAGCAGTTCTTC.

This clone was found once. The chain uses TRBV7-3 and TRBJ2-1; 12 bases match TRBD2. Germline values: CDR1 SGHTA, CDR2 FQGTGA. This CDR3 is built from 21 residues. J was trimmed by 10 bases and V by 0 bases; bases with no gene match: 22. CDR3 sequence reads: CASSLTNTDYILAGGPGEQFF. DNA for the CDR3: TGTGCCAGCAGCTTAACCAACACGGATTACATCCTAGCGGGAGGGCCGGGAGAGCAGTTCTTC.

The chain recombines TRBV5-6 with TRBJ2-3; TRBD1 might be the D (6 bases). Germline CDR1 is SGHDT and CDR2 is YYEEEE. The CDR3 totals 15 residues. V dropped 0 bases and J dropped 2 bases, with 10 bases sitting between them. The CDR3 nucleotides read TGTGCCAGCAGCTTGGGACAGGATAACACAGATACGCAGTATTTT. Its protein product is CASSLGQDNTDTQYF.

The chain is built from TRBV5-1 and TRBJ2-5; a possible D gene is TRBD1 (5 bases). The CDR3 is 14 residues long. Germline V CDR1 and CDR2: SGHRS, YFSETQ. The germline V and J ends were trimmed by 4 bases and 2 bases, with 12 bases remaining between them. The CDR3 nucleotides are TGCGCCAGCAGCAGTGGGGCAGGGCAAGAGACCCAGTACTTC. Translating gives CASSSGAGQETQYF.

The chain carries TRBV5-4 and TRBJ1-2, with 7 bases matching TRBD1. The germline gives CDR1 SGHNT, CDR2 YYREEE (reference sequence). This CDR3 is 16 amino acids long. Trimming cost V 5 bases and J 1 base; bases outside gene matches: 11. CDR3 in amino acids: CASSQGGNLLNYGYTF. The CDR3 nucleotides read TGTGCCAGCAGTCAGGGGGGCAACCTTCTTAACTATGGCTACACCTTC.

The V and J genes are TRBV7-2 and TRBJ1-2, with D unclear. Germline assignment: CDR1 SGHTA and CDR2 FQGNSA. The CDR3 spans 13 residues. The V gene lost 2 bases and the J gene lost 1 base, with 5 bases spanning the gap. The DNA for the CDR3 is TGTGCCAGCAGCTTACGGGGTAACTATGGCTACACCTTC. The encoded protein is CASSLRGNYGYTF. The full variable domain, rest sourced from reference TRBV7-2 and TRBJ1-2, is GAGVSQSPSNKVTEKGKDVELRCDPISGHTALYWYRQSLGQGLEFLIYFQGNSAPDKSGLPSDRFSAERTGGSVSTLTIQRTQQEDSAVYLCASSLRGNYGYTFGSGTRLTVV.

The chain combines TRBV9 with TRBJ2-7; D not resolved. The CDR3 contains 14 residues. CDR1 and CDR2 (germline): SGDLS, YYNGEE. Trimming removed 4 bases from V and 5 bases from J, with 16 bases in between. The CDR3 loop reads CASSSAQDIHEQYF. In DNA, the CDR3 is TGTGCCAGCAGCTCTGCGCAGGATATCCACGAGCAGTACTTC.

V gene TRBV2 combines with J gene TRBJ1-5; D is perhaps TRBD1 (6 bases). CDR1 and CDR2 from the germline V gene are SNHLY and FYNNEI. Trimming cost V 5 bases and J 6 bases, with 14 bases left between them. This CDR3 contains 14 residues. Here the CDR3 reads CASSSGGVVQPQHF. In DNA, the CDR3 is TGTGCCAGCAGTAGTGGGGGCGTCGTTCAGCCCCAGCATTTT.

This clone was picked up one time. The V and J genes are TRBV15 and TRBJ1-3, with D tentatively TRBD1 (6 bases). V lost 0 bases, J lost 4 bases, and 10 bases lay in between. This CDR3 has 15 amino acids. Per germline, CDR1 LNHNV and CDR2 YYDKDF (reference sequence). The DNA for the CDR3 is TGTGCCACCAGCAGAGAGGGGGCAGGAGGAAACACCATATATTTT. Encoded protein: CATSREGAGGNTIYF.

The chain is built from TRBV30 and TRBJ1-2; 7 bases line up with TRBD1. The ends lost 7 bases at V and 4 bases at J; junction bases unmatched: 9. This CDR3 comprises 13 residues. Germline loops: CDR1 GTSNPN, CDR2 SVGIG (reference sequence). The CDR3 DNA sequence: TGTGCCTCCCTTCTCACAGGGGCCTATGGCTACACCTTC. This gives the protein CASLLTGAYGYTF. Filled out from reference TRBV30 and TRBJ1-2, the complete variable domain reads SQTIHQWPATLVQPVGSPLSLECTVEGTSNPNLYWYRQAAGRGLQLLFYSVGIGQISSEVPQNLSASRPQDRQFILSSKKLLLSDSGFYLCASLLTGAYGYTFGSGTRLTVV.

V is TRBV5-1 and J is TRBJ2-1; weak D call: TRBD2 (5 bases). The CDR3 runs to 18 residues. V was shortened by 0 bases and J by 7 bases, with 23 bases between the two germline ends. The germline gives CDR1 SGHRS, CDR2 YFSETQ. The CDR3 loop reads CASSLASIGERFGNEQFF. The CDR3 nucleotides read TGCGCCAGCAGCTTGGCCAGTATCGGGGAGAGGTTCGGGAATGAGCAGTTCTTC.

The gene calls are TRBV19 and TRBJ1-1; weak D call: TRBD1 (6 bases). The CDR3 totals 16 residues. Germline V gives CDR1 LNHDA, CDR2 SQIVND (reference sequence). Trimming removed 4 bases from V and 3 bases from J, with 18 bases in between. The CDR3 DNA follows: TGTGCCAGTAGTAGCTTGCGTACAGGGTACTACACTGAAGCTTTCTTT. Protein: CASSSLRTGYYTEAFF.

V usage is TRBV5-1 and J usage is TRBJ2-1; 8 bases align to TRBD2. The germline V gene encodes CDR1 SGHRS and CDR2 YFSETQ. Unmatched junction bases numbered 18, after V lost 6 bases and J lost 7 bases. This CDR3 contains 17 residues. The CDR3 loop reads CASTPGLAPARGNEQFF. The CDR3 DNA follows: TGCGCCAGCACCCCCGGACTAGCCCCAGCAAGAGGGAATGAGCAGTTCTTC.

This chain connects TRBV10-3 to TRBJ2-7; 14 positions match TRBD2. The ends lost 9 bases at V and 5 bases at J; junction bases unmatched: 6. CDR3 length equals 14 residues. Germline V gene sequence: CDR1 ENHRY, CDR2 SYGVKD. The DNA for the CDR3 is TGTGCCATTGGGACTAGCGGGAGTCTAAACGAGCAGTACTTC. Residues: CAIGTSGSLNEQYF.

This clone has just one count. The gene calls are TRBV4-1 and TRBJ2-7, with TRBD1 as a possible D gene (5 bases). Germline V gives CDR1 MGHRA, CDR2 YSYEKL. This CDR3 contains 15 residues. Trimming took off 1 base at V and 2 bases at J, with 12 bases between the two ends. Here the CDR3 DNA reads TGCGCCAGCAGCCAAGCGCAGGGAATGACCTACGAGCAGTACTTC. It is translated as CASSQAQGMTYEQYF.

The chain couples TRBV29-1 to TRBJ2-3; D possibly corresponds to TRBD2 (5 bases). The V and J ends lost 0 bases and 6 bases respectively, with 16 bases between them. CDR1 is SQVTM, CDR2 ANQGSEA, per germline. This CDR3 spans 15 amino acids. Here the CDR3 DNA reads TGCAGCGTTGAAGATCATAAGTGGGAGTACGATACGCAGTATTTT. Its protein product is CSVEDHKWEYDTQYF.

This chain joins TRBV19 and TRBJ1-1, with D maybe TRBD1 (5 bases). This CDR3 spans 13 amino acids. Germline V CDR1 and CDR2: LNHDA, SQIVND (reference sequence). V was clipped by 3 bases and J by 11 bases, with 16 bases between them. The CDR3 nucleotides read TGTGCCAGTAGTATTCAGGGAACGGGTGAGGCTTTCTTT. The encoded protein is CASSIQGTGEAFF.

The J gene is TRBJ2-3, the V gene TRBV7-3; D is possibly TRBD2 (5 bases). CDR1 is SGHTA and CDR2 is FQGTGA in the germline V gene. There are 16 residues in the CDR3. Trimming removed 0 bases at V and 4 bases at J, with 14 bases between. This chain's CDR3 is CASSLTLVGEADTQYF. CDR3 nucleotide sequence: TGTGCCAGCAGCTTAACGTTAGTGGGAGAGGCAGATACGCAGTATTTT.

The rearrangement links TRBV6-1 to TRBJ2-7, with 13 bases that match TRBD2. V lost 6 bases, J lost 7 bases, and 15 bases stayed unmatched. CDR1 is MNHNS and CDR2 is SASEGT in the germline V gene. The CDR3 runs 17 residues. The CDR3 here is CASREREWTSGSWEQYF. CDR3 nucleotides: TGTGCCAGCAGGGAACGGGAATGGACTAGCGGGAGTTGGGAGCAGTACTTC.

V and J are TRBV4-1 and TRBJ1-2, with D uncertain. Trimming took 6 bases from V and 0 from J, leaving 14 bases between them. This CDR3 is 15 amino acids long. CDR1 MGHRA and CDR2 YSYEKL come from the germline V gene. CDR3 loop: CASRHPLSSNYGYTF. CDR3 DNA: TGCGCCAGCAGACACCCGCTCTCCTCTAACTATGGCTACACCTTC.

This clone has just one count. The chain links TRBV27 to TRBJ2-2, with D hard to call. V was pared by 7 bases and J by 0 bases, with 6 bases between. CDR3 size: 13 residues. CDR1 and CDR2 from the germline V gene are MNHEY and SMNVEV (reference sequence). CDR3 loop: CASTLANTGELFF. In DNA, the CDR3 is TGTGCCAGCACCCTAGCGAACACCGGGGAGCTGTTTTTT.

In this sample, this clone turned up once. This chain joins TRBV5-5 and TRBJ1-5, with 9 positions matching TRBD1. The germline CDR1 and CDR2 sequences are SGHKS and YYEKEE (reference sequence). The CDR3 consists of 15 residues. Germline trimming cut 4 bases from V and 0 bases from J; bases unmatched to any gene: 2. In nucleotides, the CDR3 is TGTGCCAGCAGCAGGGGACAGGGTAGCAATCAGCCCCAGCATTTT. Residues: CASSRGQGSNQPQHF.

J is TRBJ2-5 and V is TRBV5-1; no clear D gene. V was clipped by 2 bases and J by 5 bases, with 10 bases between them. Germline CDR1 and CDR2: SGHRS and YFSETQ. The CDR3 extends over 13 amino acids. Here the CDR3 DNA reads TGCGCCAGCAGCTTTTCCGGAGATGAGACCCAGTACTTC. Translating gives CASSFSGDETQYF.